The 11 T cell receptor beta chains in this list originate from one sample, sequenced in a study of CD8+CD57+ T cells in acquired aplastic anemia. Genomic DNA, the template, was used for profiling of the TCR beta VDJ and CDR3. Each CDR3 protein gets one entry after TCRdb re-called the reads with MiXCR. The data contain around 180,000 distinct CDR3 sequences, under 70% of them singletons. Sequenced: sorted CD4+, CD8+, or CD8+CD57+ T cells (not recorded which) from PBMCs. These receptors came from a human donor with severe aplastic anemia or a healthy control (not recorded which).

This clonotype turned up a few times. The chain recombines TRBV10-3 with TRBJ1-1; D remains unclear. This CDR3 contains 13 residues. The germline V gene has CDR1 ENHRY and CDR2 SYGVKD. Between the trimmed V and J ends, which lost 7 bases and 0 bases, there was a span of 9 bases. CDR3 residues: CAITEGMNTEAFF. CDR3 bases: TGTGCCATCACAGAGGGAATGAACACTGAAGCTTTCTTT.

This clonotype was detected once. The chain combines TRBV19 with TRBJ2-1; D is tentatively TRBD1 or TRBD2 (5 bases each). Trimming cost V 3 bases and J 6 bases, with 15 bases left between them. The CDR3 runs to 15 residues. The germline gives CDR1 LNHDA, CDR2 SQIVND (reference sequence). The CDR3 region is CASSITGTSANEQFF. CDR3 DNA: TGTGCCAGTAGTATCACGGGGACCTCCGCCAATGAGCAGTTCTTC.

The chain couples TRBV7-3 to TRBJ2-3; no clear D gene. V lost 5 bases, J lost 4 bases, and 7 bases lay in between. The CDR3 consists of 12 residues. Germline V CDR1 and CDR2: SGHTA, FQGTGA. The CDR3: CASSHPPDTQYF. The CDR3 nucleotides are TGTGCCAGCAGCCATCCTCCAGATACGCAGTATTTT.

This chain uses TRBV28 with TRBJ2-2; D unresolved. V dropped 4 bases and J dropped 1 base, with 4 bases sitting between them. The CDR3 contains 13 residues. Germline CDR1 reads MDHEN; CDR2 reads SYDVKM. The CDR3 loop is CASSSKNTGELFF. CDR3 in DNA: TGTGCCAGCAGTTCCAAGAACACCGGGGAGCTGTTTTTT.

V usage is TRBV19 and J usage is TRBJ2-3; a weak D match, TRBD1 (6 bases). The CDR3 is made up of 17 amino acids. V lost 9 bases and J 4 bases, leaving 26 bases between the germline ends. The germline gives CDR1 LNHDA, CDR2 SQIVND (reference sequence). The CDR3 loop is CASSYSPTGSSPDTQYF. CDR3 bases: TGTGCCAGCAGTTACTCCCCTACAGGGTCCAGCCCAGATACGCAGTATTTT.

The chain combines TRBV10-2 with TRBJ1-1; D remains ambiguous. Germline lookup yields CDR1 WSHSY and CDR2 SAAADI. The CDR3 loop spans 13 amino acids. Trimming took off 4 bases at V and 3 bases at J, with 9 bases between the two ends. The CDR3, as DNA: TGCGCCAGCAGTGTGGAACGAGACACTGAAGCTTTCTTT. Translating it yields CASSVERDTEAFF.

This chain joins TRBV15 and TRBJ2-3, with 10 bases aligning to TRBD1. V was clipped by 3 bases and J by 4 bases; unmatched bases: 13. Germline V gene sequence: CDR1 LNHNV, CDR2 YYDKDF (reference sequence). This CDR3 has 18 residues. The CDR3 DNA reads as TGTGCCACCAGCAGGTACACCACCGGGACAGGGGACGCAGATACGCAGTATTTT. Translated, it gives CATSRYTTGTGDADTQYF.

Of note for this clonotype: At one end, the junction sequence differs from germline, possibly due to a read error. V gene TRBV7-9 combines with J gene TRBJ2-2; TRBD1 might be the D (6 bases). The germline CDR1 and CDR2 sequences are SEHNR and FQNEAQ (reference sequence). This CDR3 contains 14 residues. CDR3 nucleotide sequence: TGCGCCAGCAGCCAAGTAGGGGGTAACGGGGAGCTGTTTTTT. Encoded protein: CASSQVGGNGELFF.

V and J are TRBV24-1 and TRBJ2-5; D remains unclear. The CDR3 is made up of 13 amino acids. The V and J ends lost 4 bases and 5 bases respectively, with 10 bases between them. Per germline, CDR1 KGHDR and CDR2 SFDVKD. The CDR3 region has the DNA TGTGCCACCAGTGAAGATCACTCGGAGACCCAGTACTTC. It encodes CATSEDHSETQYF.

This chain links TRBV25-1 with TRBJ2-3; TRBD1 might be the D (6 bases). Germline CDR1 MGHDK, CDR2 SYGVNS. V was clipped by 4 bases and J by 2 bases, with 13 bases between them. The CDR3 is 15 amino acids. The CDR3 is CASSAPQGITDTQYF. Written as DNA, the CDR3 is TGTGCCAGCAGTGCGCCACAGGGTATCACAGATACGCAGTATTTT.

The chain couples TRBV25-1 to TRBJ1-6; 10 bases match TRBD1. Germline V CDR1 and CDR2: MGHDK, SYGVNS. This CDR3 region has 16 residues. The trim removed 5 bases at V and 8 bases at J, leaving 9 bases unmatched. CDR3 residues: CASSFETGGKDSPLHF. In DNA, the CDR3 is TGTGCCAGCAGTTTTGAGACAGGGGGCAAGGATTCACCCCTCCACTTT.